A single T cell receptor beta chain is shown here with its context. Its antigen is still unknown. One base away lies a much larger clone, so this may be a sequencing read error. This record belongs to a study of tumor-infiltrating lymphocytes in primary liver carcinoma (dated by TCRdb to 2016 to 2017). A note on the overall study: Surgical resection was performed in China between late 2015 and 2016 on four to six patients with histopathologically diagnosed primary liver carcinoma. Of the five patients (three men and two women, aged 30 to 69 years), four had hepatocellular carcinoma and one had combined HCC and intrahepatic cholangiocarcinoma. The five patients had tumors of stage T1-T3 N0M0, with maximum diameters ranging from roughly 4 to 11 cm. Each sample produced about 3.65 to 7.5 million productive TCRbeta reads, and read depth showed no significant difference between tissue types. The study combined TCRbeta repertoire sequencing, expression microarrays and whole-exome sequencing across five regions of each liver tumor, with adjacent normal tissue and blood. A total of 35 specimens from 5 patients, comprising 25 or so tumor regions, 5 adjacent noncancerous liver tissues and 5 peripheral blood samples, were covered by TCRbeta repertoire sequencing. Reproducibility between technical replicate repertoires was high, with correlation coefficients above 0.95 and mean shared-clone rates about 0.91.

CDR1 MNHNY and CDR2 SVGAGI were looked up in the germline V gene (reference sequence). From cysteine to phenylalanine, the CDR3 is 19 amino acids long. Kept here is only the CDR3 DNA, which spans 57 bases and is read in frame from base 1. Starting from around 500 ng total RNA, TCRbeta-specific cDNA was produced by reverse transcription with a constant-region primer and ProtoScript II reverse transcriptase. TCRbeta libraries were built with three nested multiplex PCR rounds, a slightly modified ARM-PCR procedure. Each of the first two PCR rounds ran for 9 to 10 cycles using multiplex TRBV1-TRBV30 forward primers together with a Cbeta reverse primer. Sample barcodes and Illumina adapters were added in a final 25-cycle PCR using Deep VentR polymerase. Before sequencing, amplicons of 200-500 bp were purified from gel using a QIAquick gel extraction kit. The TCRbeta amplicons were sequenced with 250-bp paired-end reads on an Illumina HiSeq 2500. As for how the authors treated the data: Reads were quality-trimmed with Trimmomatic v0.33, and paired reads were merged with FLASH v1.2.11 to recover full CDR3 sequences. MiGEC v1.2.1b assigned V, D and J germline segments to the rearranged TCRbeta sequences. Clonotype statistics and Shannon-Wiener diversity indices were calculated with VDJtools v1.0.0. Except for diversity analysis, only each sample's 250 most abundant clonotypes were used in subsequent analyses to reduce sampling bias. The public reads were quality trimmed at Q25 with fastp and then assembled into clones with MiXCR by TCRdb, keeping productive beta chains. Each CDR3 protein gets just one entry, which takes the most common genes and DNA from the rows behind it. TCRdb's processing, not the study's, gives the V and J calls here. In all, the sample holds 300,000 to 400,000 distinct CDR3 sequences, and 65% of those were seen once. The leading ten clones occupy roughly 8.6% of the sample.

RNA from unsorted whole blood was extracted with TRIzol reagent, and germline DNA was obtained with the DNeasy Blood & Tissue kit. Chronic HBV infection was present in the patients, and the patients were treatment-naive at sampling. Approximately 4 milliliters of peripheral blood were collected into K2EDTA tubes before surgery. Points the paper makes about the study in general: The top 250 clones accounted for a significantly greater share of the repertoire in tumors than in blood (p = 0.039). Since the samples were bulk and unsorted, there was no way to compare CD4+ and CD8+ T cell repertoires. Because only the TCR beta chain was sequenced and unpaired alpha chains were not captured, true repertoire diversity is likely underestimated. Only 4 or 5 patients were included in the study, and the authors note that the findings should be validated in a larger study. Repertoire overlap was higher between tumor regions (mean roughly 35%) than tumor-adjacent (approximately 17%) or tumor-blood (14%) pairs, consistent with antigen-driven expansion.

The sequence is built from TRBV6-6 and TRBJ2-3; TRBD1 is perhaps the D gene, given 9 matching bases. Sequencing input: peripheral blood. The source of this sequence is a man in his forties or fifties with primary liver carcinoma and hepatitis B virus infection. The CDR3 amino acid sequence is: CDSSFPGQGLSGKIDTQYF. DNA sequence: TGTGACAGCAGTTTCCCGGGACAGGGCCTTAGCGGGAAAATAGATACGCAGTATTTT.